The TCR beta chain described here comes from a study of T cells in tuberculosis. Profiling relied on immunoSEQ multiplex PCR, and the TCRdb table lists in-frame clones only, not all of them. The sample includes roughly 24,000 clones, roughly 97% of them seen just once. This clone appeared once. V lost 3 bases, J lost 0 bases, and 15 bases lay in between. This CDR3 region has 18 residues. Germline values: CDR1 LGHNA, CDR2 YSLEER. Sequencing used PBMCs. The chain recombines TRBV4-3 with TRBJ1-6; perhaps TRBD1 as D (6 bases). The TCR originated in a donor aged 10 to 29 with latent tuberculosis or without tuberculosis infection. The CDR3 spells CASSQGPAGASYNSPLHF. The CDR3 nucleotides are TGCGCCAGCAGCCAGGGTCCAGCAGGGGCCTCCTATAATTCACCCCTCCACTTT.